This T cell receptor beta chain was identified in a study of cytomegalovirus exposure and HLA in healthy donors. With V trimmed by 5 bases and J by 3 bases, 9 bases remained unmatched. The CDR3 length is 16 residues. CDR1 is SGHAT, CDR2 FQNNGV, per germline. 13 Jbeta primers and 60 Vbeta primers were used for the PCR. Sequencing was performed with immunoSEQ multiplex PCR; in TCRdb, only in-frame clones are kept and a portion is missing. The table records about 82,000 clones, around 70% of them present only once. The V call is TRBV11-2, the J call TRBJ1-5, with 8 bases matching TRBD1. The sequenced sample consisted of PBMCs. This receptor was taken from a man under 40 in good health and CMV-seropositive. CDR3 in amino acids: CASSLTQGADNQPQHF. CDR3 in DNA: TGTGCCAGCAGCCTTACCCAGGGGGCTGACAATCAGCCCCAGCATTTT.